These 28 T cell receptor beta chains were all obtained from the same sample, sequenced in a study of T cells after yellow fever vaccination. TCRdb called the 5' RACE reads again in MiXCR, with one record for every CDR3 protein. The sample carries 250,000 to 400,000 distinct CDR3 sequences, 4% to 5.5% recorded once. The material was PBMCs, obtained 15 days after the yellow fever booster vaccination. The receptors were gathered from a man younger than 30 who received the YFV17D yellow fever vaccine.

The DNA of the CDR3 is TGTGCCAGCAGCCCGAGCCTTTGGCAGGGGGCGATCCGGAACTACAATGAGCAGTTCTTC. It translates to CASSPSLWQGAIRNYNEQFF. The chain joins TRBV11-2 to TRBJ2-1, with 8 bases matching TRBD1. J lost 3 bases, V lost 5 bases, and 21 bases had no gene match. This CDR3 comprises 20 residues. The germline V gene has CDR1 SGHAT and CDR2 FQNNGV.

In this sample, this clonotype turned up many times. CDR3 protein: CASSLESLVWNEQFF. DNA of the CDR3: TGTGCCAGCAGCTTGGAATCTCTAGTCTGGAATGAGCAGTTCTTC. The genes are TRBV5-5 and TRBJ2-1; no definite D call. The ends were cut back, 0 bases at V and 7 bases at J, with 14 bases in the middle. Germline V gene lookup returns CDR1 SGHKS and CDR2 YYEKEE (reference sequence). The CDR3 loop spans 15 amino acids. The whole variable domain, filled in from reference TRBV5-5 and TRBJ2-1, reads DAGVTQSPTHLIKTRGQQVTLRCSPISGHKSVSWYQQVLGQGPQFIFQYYEKEERGRGNFPDRFSARQFPNYSSELNVNALLLGDSALYLCASSLESLVWNEQFFGPGTRLTVL.

The chain couples TRBV7-8 to TRBJ2-7; TRBD2 might be the D (6 bases). This CDR3 comprises 14 residues. V lost 6 bases and J lost 1, with 13 bases in between. The germline V gene has CDR1 SGHVS and CDR2 FQNEAQ. The CDR3 reads CASSRDWGSYEQYF. CDR3 coding DNA: TGTGCCAGCAGTAGGGACTGGGGGTCCTACGAGCAGTACTTC.

This clonotype was recorded a few times. V gene TRBV20-1 combines with J gene TRBJ1-4, with 7 bases matching TRBD1. The germline CDR1 and CDR2 sequences are DFQATT and SNEGSKA (reference sequence). This CDR3 is built from 14 residues. After removal of 1 base from V and 7 bases from J, the junction contained 6 bases not matched to a gene. CDR3: CSARADRVGEKLFF. The CDR3 DNA reads TGCAGTGCTAGAGCCGACAGGGTGGGTGAAAAACTGTTTTTT.

The chain links TRBV20-1 to TRBJ1-5; TRBD1 might be the D (6 bases). The CDR3 sequence is 15 residues long. Per germline, CDR1 DFQATT and CDR2 SNEGSKA (reference sequence). V lost 0 bases, J lost 5 bases, and 14 bases lay in between. The CDR3 here is CSARDRFQGYQPQHF. Written as DNA, the CDR3 is TGCAGTGCTAGAGATAGATTCCAGGGGTATCAGCCCCAGCATTTT.

CDR3 amino acids: CASSQAPGFLTDTQYF. The CDR3 DNA reads as TGCGCCAGCAGCCAAGCTCCGGGGTTCCTCACAGATACGCAGTATTTT. The chain carries TRBV4-1 and TRBJ2-3; a weak D match, TRBD2 (5 bases). Trimming stripped 1 base from V and 2 bases from J, with 13 bases between. This CDR3 region has 16 residues. Germline V gives CDR1 MGHRA, CDR2 YSYEKL.

This clonotype was seen repeatedly, ten times or more. The CDR3 region has the DNA TGCAGCGTTGAAGATAAGGGACGCGCTAGCACAGATACGCAGTATTTT. This translates into CSVEDKGRASTDTQYF. The chain is built from TRBV29-1 and TRBJ2-3, with D possibly called TRBD1 or TRBD2 (5 bases each). Germline-derived CDR1 and CDR2 are SQVTM and ANQGSEA. This CDR3 is built from 16 residues. The V end lost 0 bases, the J end lost 0 bases, and 13 bases lay between the germline ends.

The chain has TRBV7-9 and TRBJ2-5; D is possibly TRBD1 (5 bases). Germline CDR1 SEHNR, CDR2 FQNEAQ (reference sequence). The V and J ends lost 5 bases and 4 bases respectively, with 23 bases between them. The CDR3 loop spans 17 amino acids. CDR3 region: CASSKAGASRMRETQYF. The CDR3 bases are TGTGCCAGCAGCAAGGCTGGGGCCAGTCGGATGAGAGAGACCCAGTACTTC.

At least ten counts were recorded for this clonotype. The chain joins TRBV6-6 to TRBJ2-1; no clear D gene. V gave up 2 bases and J gave up 0 bases, with 8 bases separating them. CDR1 MNHNY and CDR2 SVGAGI come from the germline V gene (reference sequence). This CDR3 has 15 amino acids. CDR3 region: CASSYGYDSYNEQFF. The CDR3 coding sequence is TGTGCCAGCAGTTACGGATATGACTCCTACAATGAGCAGTTCTTC.

A few counts support this clonotype. The rearrangement joins TRBV27 to TRBJ2-1; 10 bases agree with TRBD2. This CDR3 comprises 16 residues. J gave up 4 bases and V 5 bases, and 8 bases lay outside the gene matches. Germline CDR1 and CDR2: MNHEY and SMNVEV (reference sequence). CDR3: CASSPLTSGRYNEQFF. The CDR3, as DNA: TGTGCCAGCAGTCCTTTGACTAGCGGGCGGTACAATGAGCAGTTCTTC.

The DNA for the CDR3 is TGTGCCAGCAGCCAAGGAGGGGTTTGGCATCAGCCCCAGCATTTT. Amino acid sequence: CASSQGGVWHQPQHF. J is TRBJ1-5 and V is TRBV9, with a possible D match to TRBD1 (5 bases). CDR3 length: 15 residues. Trimming pared 4 bases from V and 5 bases from J, leaving 16 bases between. Germline values: CDR1 SGDLS, CDR2 YYNGEE.

This clonotype was counted many times. The genes are TRBV18 and TRBJ2-1, with unresolved D. CDR1 is KGHSH and CDR2 is LQKENI in the germline V gene. Trimming took 2 bases from V and 0 from J, leaving 8 bases between them. The CDR3 sequence is 15 residues long. The CDR3 region is CASSPVESSYNEQFF. In DNA, the CDR3 is TGTGCCAGCTCACCAGTGGAGAGCTCCTACAATGAGCAGTTCTTC. The full variable domain, its missing parts supplied by reference TRBV18 and TRBJ2-1, is NAGVMQNPRHLVRRRGQEARLRCSPMKGHSHVYWYRQLPEEGLKFMVYLQKENIIDESGMPKERFSAEFPKEGPSILRIQQVVRGDSAAYFCASSPVESSYNEQFFGPGTRLTVL.

In its sample, this clonotype was seen many times. The chain recombines TRBV29-1 with TRBJ2-7; a possible D gene is TRBD1 (6 bases). Trimming removed 7 bases at V and 7 bases at J, with 20 bases between. The CDR3 has 13 amino acids. Germline lookup yields CDR1 SQVTM and CDR2 ANQGSEA. CDR3 amino acids: CSAVGDIGFEQYF. The CDR3 DNA reads TGCAGCGCAGTAGGGGACATCGGTTTTGAGCAGTACTTC.

The chain is built from TRBV7-6 and TRBJ2-5; the D gene is possibly TRBD1 (5 bases). V shed 4 bases and J shed 1 base, with 13 bases lying between them. CDR1 and CDR2 from the germline V gene are SGHVS and FNYEAQ. This CDR3 has 15 residues. The CDR3 here is CASSSGRALQETQYF. DNA for the CDR3: TGTGCCAGCAGCTCGGGCAGGGCCCTCCAAGAGACCCAGTACTTC.

At least ten counts were recorded for this clonotype. The V and J genes are TRBV2 and TRBJ2-1, with 11 bases that match TRBD2. Looked up from germline, CDR1 is SNHLY and CDR2 is FYNNEI. V shed 8 bases and J 7 bases; nucleotides not matched to a gene: 10. The CDR3 is 15 amino acids. CDR3 coding DNA: TGTGCCAGCGAGTTGGAAATAGCGGGGGGGAATGAGCAGTTCTTC. Amino acids: CASELEIAGGNEQFF.

This clonotype has at least ten counts. The chain carries TRBV27 and TRBJ2-3, with a possible D match to TRBD1 (6 bases). Germline V gene data show CDR1 as MNHEY and CDR2 as SMNVEV (reference sequence). V was pared by 6 bases and J by 8 bases, with 12 bases between. The CDR3 has 12 residues. The CDR3 region is CASSFQGGTQYF. The CDR3 bases are TGTGCCAGCAGCTTTCAAGGGGGTACGCAGTATTTT.

This sequence joins TRBV5-1 and TRBJ2-1, with 9 nucleotides matching TRBD2. The CDR3 is 16 amino acids. Germline loops: CDR1 SGHRS, CDR2 YFSETQ. V dropped 4 bases and J dropped 3; count of bases not matched to a gene: 8. CDR3 sequence (DNA): TGCGCCAGCAGCCTCGGAGGGACTAGCAACTACAATGAGCAGTTCTTC. It encodes CASSLGGTSNYNEQFF.

This clonotype was counted between two and nine times. The rearrangement joins TRBV5-1 to TRBJ1-2; 7 positions match TRBD1. The CDR3 runs 14 residues. In germline, CDR1 is SGHRS, CDR2 YFSETQ. V was pared by 2 bases and J by 8 bases, with 9 bases of the junction left unmatched. The CDR3 sequence: CASSFRTGVGGYTF. In DNA form, the CDR3 reads TGCGCCAGCAGCTTCAGGACAGGAGTTGGCGGCTACACCTTC.

This clonotype was recorded many times. The chain carries TRBV4-3 and TRBJ2-7, with D unresolved. The CDR3 is made up of 15 amino acids. The V gene lost 0 bases and the J gene lost 3 bases, with 12 bases spanning the gap. Germline CDR1 is LGHNA and CDR2 is YSLEER. DNA for the CDR3: TGCGCCAGCAGCCAAGATCTCGGCACTGGCTACGAGCAGTACTTC. Amino acids: CASSQDLGTGYEQYF.

V gene TRBV29-1 combines with J gene TRBJ1-3; D gene unclear. V lost 3 bases, J lost 0 bases, and 12 bases lay in between. CDR3 size: 15 residues. CDR1 is SQVTM, CDR2 ANQGSEA, per germline. The CDR3 loop is CSVDTKAFSGNTIYF. As DNA, the CDR3 is TGCAGCGTTGATACTAAGGCCTTCTCTGGAAACACCATATATTTT.

The chain is built from TRBV25-1 and TRBJ1-5, with TRBD1 identical over 8 bases. CDR3 size: 15 residues. Germline V lookup: CDR1 MGHDK, CDR2 SYGVNS. J lost 5 bases, V lost 2 bases, and 5 bases had no gene match. Here the CDR3 reads CASSEAGRGHQPQHF. The CDR3 region has the DNA TGTGCCAGCAGTGAAGCGGGCAGGGGGCATCAGCCCCAGCATTTT. Drawing the rest from reference TRBV25-1 and TRBJ1-5, the complete variable domain is EADIYQTPRYLVIGTGKKITLECSQTMGHDKMYWYQQDPGMELHLIHYSYGVNSTEKGDLSSESTVSRIRTEHFPLTLESARPSHTSQYLCASSEAGRGHQPQHFGDGTRLSIL.

This clonotype was seen only a few times. The chain combines TRBV6-2 or TRBV6-3 with TRBJ2-3, with 12 bases identical to TRBD2. V shed 5 bases, J shed 4 bases, and the junction held 7 bases outside the gene matches. The CDR3 extends over 16 amino acids. Germline CDR1 MNHEY, CDR2 SVGEGT. As DNA, the CDR3 is TGTGCCAGCAGTACCAGACTAGCGGGGGACCCAGATACGCAGTATTTT. Residues: CASSTRLAGDPDTQYF.

In this sample, this clonotype turned up a few times. This chain uses TRBV9 with TRBJ2-5, with a tentative D call TRBD2 (5 bases). V dropped 1 base and J dropped 5 bases, with 9 bases sitting between them. Germline loops: CDR1 SGDLS, CDR2 YYNGEE. The CDR3 has 13 amino acids. The CDR3 region is CASSVTGVETQYF. In DNA, the CDR3 is TGTGCCAGCAGCGTAACCGGGGTGGAGACCCAGTACTTC. Using reference TRBV9 and TRBJ2-5 for the parts outside the CDR3, the full variable domain is DSGVTQTPKHLITATGQRVTLRCSPRSGDLSVYWYQQSLDQGLQFLIQYYNGEERAKGNILERFSAQQFPDLHSELNLSSLELGDSALYFCASSVTGVETQYFGPGTRLLVL.

This clonotype appeared many times. The J gene is TRBJ2-7, the V gene TRBV10-3; D not resolved. V shed 0 bases and J shed 6 bases, with 15 bases lying between them. Germline V CDR1 and CDR2: ENHRY, SYGVKD. CDR3 length: 15 residues. In DNA form, the CDR3 reads TGTGCCATCAGTGAGTCGAACCAAGGCCCTTCCGAGCAGTACGTC. Protein product: CAISESNQGPSEQYV.

This clonotype was recorded a few times. V and J are TRBV30 and TRBJ2-5; 8 nucleotides match TRBD1. Germline-derived CDR1 and CDR2 are GTSNPN and SVGIG (reference sequence). This CDR3 region has 14 residues. Unmatched junction bases numbered 8, after V lost 3 bases and J lost 5 bases. The CDR3 loop is CAWSRTGLVETQYF. The CDR3 bases are TGTGCCTGGAGCAGGACAGGGCTTGTGGAGACCCAGTACTTC.

DNA of the CDR3: TGTGCCAGTAGGGCAGGGACGGTCACTGAAGCTTTCTTT. Translated: CASRAGTVTEAFF. J is TRBJ1-1 and V is TRBV19, with D maybe TRBD1 (5 bases). The CDR3 is 13 residues long. The V end was cut by 6 bases, the J end by 4 bases, with 12 bases between. CDR1 LNHDA and CDR2 SQIVND come from the germline V gene (reference sequence).

There are a few counts of this clonotype. V gene TRBV7-2 combines with J gene TRBJ2-3; D may be TRBD2 (7 bases). Between the trimmed V and J ends, which lost 5 bases and 5 bases, there was a span of 14 bases. CDR1 and CDR2 (germline): SGHTA, FQGNSA. This CDR3 is built from 14 residues. CDR3 in DNA: TGTGCCAGCAGCCCGGGGGGCCCGGGAGATACGCAGTATTTT. It encodes CASSPGGPGDTQYF. The whole variable domain, filled in from reference TRBV7-2 and TRBJ2-3, reads GAGVSQSPSNKVTEKGKDVELRCDPISGHTALYWYRQSLGQGLEFLIYFQGNSAPDKSGLPSDRFSAERTGGSVSTLTIQRTQQEDSAVYLCASSPGGPGDTQYFGPGTRLTVL.

This sequence joins TRBV6-1 and TRBJ2-3; 10 positions match TRBD1. With 7 bases clipped from V and 3 bases from J, the junction kept 7 bases outside the gene matches. The CDR3 covers 15 residues. Germline loops: CDR1 MNHNS, CDR2 SASEGT. This chain's CDR3 is CASKPGQGWTDTQYF. Written as DNA, the CDR3 is TGTGCCAGCAAACCGGGACAGGGGTGGACAGATACGCAGTATTTT.